These T cell receptor beta chains were read from a single sample in a study of vaccination effects on CD4 cells after COVID-19. Antigens of these TCRs are unknown. The method was immunoSEQ multiplex PCR; TCRdb's version includes in-frame clones alone and lacks a portion of them. The sample lists about 26,000 clones, 75% to 80% occurring once. This specimen consisted of CD4+ T cells from PBMCs cultured with HCoV-NL63 spike peptides, obtained before COVID-19 vaccination. The receptors were gathered from a human donor who had a prior SARS-CoV-2 infection. Both conserved end residues are trimmed from each CDR3.

V gene | CDR3 protein
TRBV25-1 | ASSRSTALGGFTDTQY
TRBV3-1/TRBV3-2 | ASSQDYPGLGPYEQY
TRBV19 | ASSMASGPYEQY
TRBV7-2 | ASSLELQSVAF
TRBV30 | AWSSHSSYEQY
TRBV7-9 | ASQRLAGEQETQY
TRBV6-1 | ASSGGSGARTGELF
TRBV2 | AGQREGGTEAF
TRBV19 | ASSLLAGGLEQY
TRBV9 | ASSVDAFQETQY
TRBV12-5 | ASGLVLGLAGGPVLF
TRBV6-5 | ASKYPGQVVEKLF
TRBV7-9 | ASSLGTGFVETQY
TRBV6-5 | ASPRRTYSPLH
TRBV7-2 | ASSFNGGDGPY
TRBV6-6 | ASSDLAGVYNEQF
TRBV5-6 | ASSFWGVGSSTDTQY
TRBV7-9 | ASSLFSGGSGETQY
TRBV7-9 | ASSLVSSYNEQF
TRBV5-1 | ASSGRLAGFFSYEQY
TRBV21-1 | ASSTFVPFRDSYNEQF
TRBV28 | ASSFFRANEKLF
TRBV24-1 | ATSDLDGAGYT
TRBV30 | AIKPTGWAFDGIRSEQF
TRBV19 | ASSIVLQGPLYGYT
TRBV14 | ASSQANGLPSGIRTDTQY
TRBV10-3 | AIRERGGLHEQY
TRBV2 | ASIRDRGTEAF
TRBV1 | TSSLHRGDEQY
TRBV5-4 | ASSFFQLLNYGYT
TRBV3-1/TRBV3-2 | ASSSRDKAYEQY
TRBV7-2 | ASSSEPGQASNYGYT
TRBV18 | ASSPSPGLRNYGYT
TRBV6-6 | ASSSGRTNEKLF
TRBV11-2 | ASSLSRENEQF
TRBV5-1 | ASSTTGLASSYEQY
TRBV20-1 | SASPGYT
TRBV14 | ASSQRAGGGEQF
TRBV7-9 | ASSHVPGEQF
TRBV30 | AWSGHYEQY
TRBV12-3/TRBV12-4 | ASSFHVYGYT
TRBV2 | ASSEAPGTDTQY
TRBV5-4 | ASSPEYTDTQY
TRBV2 | ASSTDRGLETQY
TRBV6-1 | ASSEWIWGLGYEQY
TRBV24-1 | ATWSPGARYEQY
TRBV4-1 | ASSPGQGSSYEQY
TRBV5-6 | ASSLQGNYGYT